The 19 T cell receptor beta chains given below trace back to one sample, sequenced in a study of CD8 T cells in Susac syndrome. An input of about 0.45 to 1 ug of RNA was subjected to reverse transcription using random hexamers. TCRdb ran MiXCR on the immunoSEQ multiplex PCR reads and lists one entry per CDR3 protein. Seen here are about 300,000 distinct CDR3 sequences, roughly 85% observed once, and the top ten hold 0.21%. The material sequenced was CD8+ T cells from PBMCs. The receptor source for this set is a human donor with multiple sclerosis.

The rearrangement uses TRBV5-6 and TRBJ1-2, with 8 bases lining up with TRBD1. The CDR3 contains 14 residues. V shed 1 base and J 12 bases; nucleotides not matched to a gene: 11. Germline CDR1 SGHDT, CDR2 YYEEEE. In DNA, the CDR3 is TGTGCCAGCAGCTTGTGGGACAGGCCTTATGAGGACACCTTC. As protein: CASSLWDRPYEDTF.

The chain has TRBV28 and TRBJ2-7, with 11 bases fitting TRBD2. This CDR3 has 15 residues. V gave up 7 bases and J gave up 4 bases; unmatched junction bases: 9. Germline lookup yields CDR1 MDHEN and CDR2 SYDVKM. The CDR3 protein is CASTTSGTSGYEQYF. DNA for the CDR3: TGTGCCAGCACAACTTCCGGGACTAGCGGATACGAGCAGTACTTC.

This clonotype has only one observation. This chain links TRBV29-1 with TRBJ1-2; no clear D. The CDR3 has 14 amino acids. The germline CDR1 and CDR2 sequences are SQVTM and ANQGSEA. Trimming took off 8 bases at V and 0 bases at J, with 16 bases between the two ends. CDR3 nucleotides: TGCAGCATAGACGACTCAGGAGCTAACTATGGCTACACCTTC. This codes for CSIDDSGANYGYTF.

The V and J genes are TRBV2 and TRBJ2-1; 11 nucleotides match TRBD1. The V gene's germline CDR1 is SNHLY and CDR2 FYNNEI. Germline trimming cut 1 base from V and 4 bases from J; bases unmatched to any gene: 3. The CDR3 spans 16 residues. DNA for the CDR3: TGTGCCAGCAGTGAAGATGGGACAGGGGGGTACAATGAGCAGTTCTTC. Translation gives CASSEDGTGGYNEQFF.

Here the CDR3 reads CASSHSVNQPQHF. CDR3 DNA: TGCGCCAGCAGCCATTCGGTGAATCAGCCCCAGCATTTT. The chain employs TRBV4-3 and TRBJ1-5; D is unclear. V lost 3 bases, J lost 4 bases, and 7 bases lay in between. The CDR3 totals 13 residues. Per germline, CDR1 LGHNA and CDR2 YSLEER.

The CDR3 DNA reads TGTGCCAGCACCGATCGGGACAGGCGCTACGAGCAGTACTTC. The encoded protein is CASTDRDRRYEQYF. This sequence joins TRBV28 and TRBJ2-7, with TRBD1 matching over 8 bases. CDR1 is MDHEN and CDR2 is SYDVKM in the germline V gene. CDR3 length: 14 amino acids. V lost 7 bases, J lost 3 bases, and 8 bases stayed unmatched.

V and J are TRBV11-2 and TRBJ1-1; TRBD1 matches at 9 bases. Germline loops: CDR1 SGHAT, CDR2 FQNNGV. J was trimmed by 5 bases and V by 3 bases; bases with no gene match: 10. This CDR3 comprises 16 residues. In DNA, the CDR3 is TGTGCCAGCAGCTTGAACAGGGGGCCTAGAGGGACTGAAGCTTTCTTT. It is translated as CASSLNRGPRGTEAFF.

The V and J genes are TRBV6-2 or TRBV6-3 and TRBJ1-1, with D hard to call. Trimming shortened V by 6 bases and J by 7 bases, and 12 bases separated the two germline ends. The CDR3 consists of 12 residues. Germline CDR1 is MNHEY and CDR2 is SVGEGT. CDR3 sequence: CASRSPPGEAFF. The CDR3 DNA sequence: TGTGCCAGCAGATCTCCTCCTGGTGAAGCTTTCTTT.

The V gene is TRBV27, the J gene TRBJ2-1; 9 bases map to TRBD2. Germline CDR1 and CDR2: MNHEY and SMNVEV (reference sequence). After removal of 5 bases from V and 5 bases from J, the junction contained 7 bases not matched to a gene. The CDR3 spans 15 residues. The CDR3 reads CASSPWASGNNEQFF. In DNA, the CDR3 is TGTGCCAGCAGTCCCTGGGCTAGCGGGAACAATGAGCAGTTCTTC.

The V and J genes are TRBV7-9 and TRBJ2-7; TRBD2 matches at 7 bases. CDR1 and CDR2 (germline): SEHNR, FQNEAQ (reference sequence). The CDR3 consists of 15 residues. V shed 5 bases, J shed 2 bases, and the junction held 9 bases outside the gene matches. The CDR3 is CASSPFDSGAYEQYF. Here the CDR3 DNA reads TGTGCCAGCAGCCCCTTTGACAGCGGGGCCTACGAGCAGTACTTC.

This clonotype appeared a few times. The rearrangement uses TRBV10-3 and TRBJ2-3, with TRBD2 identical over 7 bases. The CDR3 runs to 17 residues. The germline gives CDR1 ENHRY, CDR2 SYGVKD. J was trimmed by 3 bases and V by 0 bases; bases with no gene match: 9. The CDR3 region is CAISESASGQRTDTQYF. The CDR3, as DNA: TGTGCCATCAGTGAGTCGGCTAGCGGACAACGGACAGATACGCAGTATTTT.

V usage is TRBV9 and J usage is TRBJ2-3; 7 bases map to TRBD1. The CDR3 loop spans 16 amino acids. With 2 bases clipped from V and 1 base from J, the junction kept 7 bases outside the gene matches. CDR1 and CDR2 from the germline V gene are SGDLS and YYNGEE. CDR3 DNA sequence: TGTGCCAGCAGCGTCCCACAGGGGATAGGCACAGATACGCAGTATTTT. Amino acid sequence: CASSVPQGIGTDTQYF.

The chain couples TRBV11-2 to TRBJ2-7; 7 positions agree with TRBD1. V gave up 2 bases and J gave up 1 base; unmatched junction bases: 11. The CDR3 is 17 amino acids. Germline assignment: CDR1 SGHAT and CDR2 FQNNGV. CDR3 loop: CASSLWAHGQESYEQYF. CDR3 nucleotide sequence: TGTGCCAGCAGCTTATGGGCCCATGGACAGGAATCCTACGAGCAGTACTTC. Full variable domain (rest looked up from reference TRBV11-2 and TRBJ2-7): EAGVAQSPRYKIIEKRQSVAFWCNPISGHATLYWYQQILGQGPKLLIQFQNNGVVDDSQLPKDRFSAERLKGVDSTLKIQPAKLEDSAVYLCASSLWAHGQESYEQYFGPGTRLTVT.

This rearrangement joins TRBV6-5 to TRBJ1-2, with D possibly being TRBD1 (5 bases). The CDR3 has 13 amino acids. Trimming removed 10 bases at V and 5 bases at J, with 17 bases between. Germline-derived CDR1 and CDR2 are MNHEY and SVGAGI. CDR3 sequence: CAIKPGPDYGYTF. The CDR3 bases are TGTGCCATTAAACCGGGACCTGATTATGGCTACACCTTC.

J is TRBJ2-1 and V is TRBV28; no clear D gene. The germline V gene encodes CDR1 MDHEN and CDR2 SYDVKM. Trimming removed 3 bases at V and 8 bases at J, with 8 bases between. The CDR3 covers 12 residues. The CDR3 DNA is TGTGCCAGCAGTTTCCGAGTGGATGAGCAGTTCTTC. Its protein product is CASSFRVDEQFF.

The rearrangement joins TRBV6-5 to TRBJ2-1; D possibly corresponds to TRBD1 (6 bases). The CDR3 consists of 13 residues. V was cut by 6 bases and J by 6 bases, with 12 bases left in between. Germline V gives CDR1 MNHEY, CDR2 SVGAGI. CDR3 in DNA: TGTGCCAGCAGCAGGTTGGGGGCCAATGAGCAGTTCTTC. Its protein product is CASSRLGANEQFF.

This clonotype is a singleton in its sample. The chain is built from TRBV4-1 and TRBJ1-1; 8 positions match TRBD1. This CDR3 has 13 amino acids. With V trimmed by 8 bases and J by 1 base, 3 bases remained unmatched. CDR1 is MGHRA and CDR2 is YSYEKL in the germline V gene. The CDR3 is CASGQGRNTEAFF. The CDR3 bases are TGCGCCAGCGGACAGGGTAGGAACACTGAAGCTTTCTTT.

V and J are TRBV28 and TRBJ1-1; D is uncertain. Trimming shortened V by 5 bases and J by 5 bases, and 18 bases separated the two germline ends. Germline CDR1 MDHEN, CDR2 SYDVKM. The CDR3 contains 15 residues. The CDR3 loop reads CASSPGILGGTEAFF. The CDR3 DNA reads TGTGCCAGCAGTCCAGGTATACTGGGAGGAACTGAAGCTTTCTTT.

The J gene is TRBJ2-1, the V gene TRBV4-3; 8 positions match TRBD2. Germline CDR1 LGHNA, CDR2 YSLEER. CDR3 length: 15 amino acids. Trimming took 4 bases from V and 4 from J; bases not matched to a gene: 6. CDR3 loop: CASSRSGGVYNEQFF. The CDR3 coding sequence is TGCGCCAGCAGCCGAAGCGGGGGCGTTTACAATGAGCAGTTCTTC.